Listed below are T cell receptor beta chains from one sample, sequenced in a study of cytomegalovirus exposure and HLA in healthy donors. Data came from immunoSEQ multiplex PCR; TCRdb stores just in-frame clones and leaves some out. The data contain some 98,000 clones, under 85% of them singletons. Sample: PBMCs. Source of these receptors: a female donor in good health and CMV-seropositive. The CDR3 runs from the conserved cysteine through the conserved F or W. The D gene is left open where the match is weak. Not every row has a clone size; where given, it reads once, few, many or a size class.

clone size	V gene	J gene	D gene	CDR3 protein	CDR3 DNA
NA	TRBV28	TRBJ2-7	NA	CASQRVHEQYF	TGTGCCAGCCAGCGGGTCCACGAGCAGTACTTC
NA	TRBV27	TRBJ2-3	NA	CASSLFQGTDTQYF	TGTGCCAGCAGTTTATTTCAGGGGACAGATACGCAGTATTTT
NA	TRBV10-2	TRBJ2-2	TRBD1	CASQPPGQGTGELFF	TGCGCCAGCCAACCCCCGGGACAGGGTACCGGGGAGCTGTTTTTT
NA	TRBV28	TRBJ1-5	NA	CASTPARGSNQPQHF	TGTGCCAGCACCCCCGCCCGGGGTAGCAATCAGCCCCAGCATTTT
NA	TRBV28	TRBJ1-3	NA	CASTGSGNTIYF	TGTGCCAGCACGGGATCTGGAAACACCATATATTTT
once	TRBV5-1	TRBJ2-3	TRBD2	CASSRTLAGGQADTQYF	TGCGCCAGCAGTCGAACCTTAGCGGGGGGGCAGGCAGATACGCAGTATTTT
NA	TRBV5-1	TRBJ2-7	TRBD1	CASSLIQGAAYEQYF	TGCGCCAGCAGCCTCATACAGGGGGCCGCCTACGAGCAGTACTTC
NA	TRBV6-4	TRBJ2-5	NA	CASSVSWTDQETQYF	TGTGCCAGCAGTGTTTCCTGGACAGACCAAGAGACCCAGTACTTC
NA	TRBV5-6	TRBJ1-1	NA	CASSLVQGMNTEAFF	TGTGCCAGCAGCTTGGTTCAGGGTATGAACACTGAAGCTTTCTTT
NA	TRBV10-1	TRBJ2-7	TRBD1	CASRGQGSSYEQYF	TGCGCCAGCAGGGGACAGGGTAGCTCCTACGAGCAGTACTTC
once	TRBV28	TRBJ2-7	TRBD1	CASSPGTGWAFEQYF	TGTGCCAGCAGTCCTGGGACAGGGTGGGCCTTCGAGCAGTACTTC
NA	TRBV10-3	TRBJ1-5	TRBD1	CAISGTGGRDQPQHF	TGTGCCATCAGCGGGACAGGGGGAAGGGATCAGCCCCAGCATTTT
NA	TRBV28	TRBJ2-7	TRBD2	CASSVKLAGVGEQYF	TGTGCCAGCAGTGTTAAACTAGCGGGAGTAGGTGAGCAGTACTTC
NA	TRBV5-4	TRBJ1-3	NA	CASSLGGTGNTIYF	TGTGCCAGCAGCTTGGGAGGGACAGGAAACACCATATATTTT
NA	TRBV7-9	TRBJ2-7	TRBD1	CASSAYRGPYEQYF	TGTGCCAGCAGCGCTTACAGGGGGCCCTACGAGCAGTACTTC
NA	TRBV27	TRBJ1-2	NA	CASSSDTGAAPLYGYTF	TGTGCCAGCAGTTCGGACACTGGGGCAGCACCCCTCTATGGCTACACCTTC
NA	TRBV28	TRBJ1-2	NA	CASSFFDRLANYGYTF	TGTGCCAGCAGTTTCTTCGACAGGTTAGCTAACTATGGCTACACCTTC
once	TRBV9	TRBJ2-1	NA	CASSVDPGSSYNEQFF	TGTGCCAGCAGCGTAGATCCGGGGAGCTCCTACAATGAGCAGTTCTTC
NA	TRBV21-1	TRBJ1-5	NA	CASRTGYSNQPQHF	TGTGCCAGCCGCACAGGGTATAGCAATCAGCCCCAGCATTTT
NA	TRBV28	TRBJ1-1	TRBD1	CASSLTGGESNTEAFF	TGTGCCAGCAGCCTGACAGGGGGCGAAAGCAACACTGAAGCTTTCTTT
NA	TRBV2	TRBJ1-2	NA	CASSGSGGYGYTF	TGTGCCAGCTCCGGAAGTGGAGGCTATGGCTACACCTTC
NA	TRBV14	TRBJ2-1	TRBD1	CASSQPSGQGQRARTYNEQFF	TGTGCCAGCAGCCAGCCCTCTGGACAGGGCCAGCGGGCGAGAACGTACAATGAGCAGTTCTTC
NA	TRBV6-1	TRBJ1-5	NA	CASSEAPQGSLSNQPQHF	TGTGCCAGCAGTGAAGCCCCCCAGGGGAGCTTGAGCAATCAGCCCCAGCATTTT
NA	TRBV28	TRBJ1-1	NA	CASSLNYGDTEAFF	TGTGCCAGCAGTTTAAATTACGGGGACACTGAAGCTTTCTTT
NA	TRBV9	TRBJ2-3	NA	CASSVGADTQYF	TGTGCCAGCAGCGTGGGGGCGGATACGCAGTATTTT
NA	TRBV4-1	TRBJ1-4	NA	CASSSTAATNEKLFF	TGCGCCAGCAGTTCTACAGCTGCAACTAATGAAAAACTGTTTTTT
NA	TRBV7-2	TRBJ2-1	NA	CASSLGRGPFNEQFF	TGTGCCAGCAGCTTAGGGCGGGGCCCCTTTAATGAGCAGTTCTTC
few	TRBV29-1	TRBJ1-2	NA	CSVEVRVGYTF	TGCAGCGTTGAGGTCAGGGTTGGCTACACCTTC
NA	TRBV6-6	TRBJ1-1	NA	CASTASGDMDTEAFF	TGTGCCAGCACCGCGAGCGGGGACATGGACACTGAAGCTTTCTTT
NA	TRBV5-1	TRBJ1-1	NA	CASSSGVNTEAFF	TGCGCCAGCTCATCAGGGGTGAACACTGAAGCTTTCTTT
NA	TRBV6-5	TRBJ1-2	TRBD1	CASKGRGWTNYGYTF	TGTGCCAGCAAGGGCAGGGGGTGGACTAACTATGGCTACACCTTC
NA	TRBV28	TRBJ1-5	TRBD1	CASSLLTGGLQPQHF	TGTGCCAGCAGTTTATTAACAGGGGGCCTTCAGCCCCAGCATTTT
NA	TRBV27	TRBJ2-2	TRBD2	CASSYRLAGAGELFF	TGTGCCAGCAGTTATCGACTAGCGGGAGCCGGGGAGCTGTTTTTT
NA	TRBV2	TRBJ1-6	NA	CASSEVAASNSPLHF	TGTGCCAGCAGTGAAGTGGCTGCTTCTAATTCACCCCTCCACTTT
NA	TRBV19	TRBJ2-4	TRBD2	CASSSLTIAGGPEYF	TGTGCCAGTAGTTCTTTGACTATAGCGGGAGGGCCCGAGTACTTC
NA	TRBV6-1	TRBJ1-3	NA	CASSASRGTSGNTIYF	TGTGCCAGCAGTGCCTCGAGGGGGACCTCTGGAAACACCATATATTTT